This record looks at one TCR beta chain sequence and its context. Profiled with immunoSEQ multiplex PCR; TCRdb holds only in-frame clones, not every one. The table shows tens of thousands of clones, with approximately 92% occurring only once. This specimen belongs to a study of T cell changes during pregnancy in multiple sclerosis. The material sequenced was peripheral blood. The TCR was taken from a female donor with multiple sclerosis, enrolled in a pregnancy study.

This chain's CDR3 is CASSSDFNEQYF. The CDR3 DNA reads as TGCGCCAGCAGCTCAGACTTCAACGAGCAGTACTTC. V is TRBV5-1 and J is TRBJ2-7; D uncertain. CDR3 length: 12 amino acids. The ends were cut back, 3 bases at V and 5 bases at J, with 9 bases in the middle. The germline CDR1 and CDR2 sequences are SGHRS and YFSETQ.